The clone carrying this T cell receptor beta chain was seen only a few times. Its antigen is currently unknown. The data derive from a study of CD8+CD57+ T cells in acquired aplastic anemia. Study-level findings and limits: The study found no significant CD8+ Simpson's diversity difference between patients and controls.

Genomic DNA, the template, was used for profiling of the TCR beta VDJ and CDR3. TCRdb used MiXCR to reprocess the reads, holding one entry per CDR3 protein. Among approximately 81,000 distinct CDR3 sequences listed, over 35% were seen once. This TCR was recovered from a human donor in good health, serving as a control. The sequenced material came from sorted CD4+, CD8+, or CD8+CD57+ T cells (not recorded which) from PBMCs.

The CDR3 bases are TGTGCCAGCAGCACTCTCCTAGCGGGGGGCACAGATACGCAGTATTTT. Protein product: CASSTLLAGGTDTQYF. The chain is built from TRBV12-3 or TRBV12-4 and TRBJ2-3; 10 nucleotides align to TRBD2. CDR3 length: 16 residues. J lost 1 base, V lost 6 bases, and 7 bases had no gene match.